The 17 T cell receptor beta chains below all came from one sample that was sequenced in a study of T-cell memory formation after mild COVID-19. TCRdb ran MiXCR on the 5' RACE reads and lists one entry per CDR3 protein. Of hundreds of thousands of distinct CDR3 sequences listed, 25% to 30% were seen once; the top ten hold roughly 14%. Sequenced material: PBMCs or a T cell subset sorted from them (not recorded which). The receptors stem from an adult woman who had mild COVID-19 (a few samples of this study predate the infection). Cell type and time point are not known.

This clonotype was detected only a few times. V usage is TRBV29-1 and J usage is TRBJ2-1; possible D gene TRBD1, 6 bases. This CDR3 has 14 residues. V shed 1 base and J shed 2 bases, with 9 bases lying between them. Germline V gene lookup returns CDR1 SQVTM and CDR2 ANQGSEA. CDR3 nucleotides: TGCAGCGTTGAAGGGTGGACAGCCTACAATGAGCAGTTCTTC. Translation: CSVEGWTAYNEQFF.

This clonotype was seen a few times. CDR3 bases: TGTGCCACCAGTGACCCGGGGTCCCGCACAGATACGCAGTATTTT. As protein: CATSDPGSRTDTQYF. V is TRBV24-1 and J is TRBJ2-3; possible D gene TRBD2, 5 bases. This CDR3 contains 15 residues. Per the germline V gene, CDR1 is KGHDR and CDR2 is SFDVKD. V dropped 4 bases and J dropped 1 base, with 11 bases sitting between them.

The V call is TRBV12-3 or TRBV12-4, the J call TRBJ2-2; TRBD2 matches 7 bases. The CDR3 is 15 amino acids. V shed 7 bases, J shed 2 bases, and the junction held 7 bases outside the gene matches. CDR3 DNA: TGTGCCAGCACCGTTAGCGGGTTAAACACCGGGGAGCTGTTTTTT. It specifies CASTVSGLNTGELFF.

The table lists this clonotype with a few counts. The V and J genes are TRBV12-3 or TRBV12-4 and TRBJ1-1; TRBD1 might be the D (5 bases). The V end lost 6 bases, the J end lost 1 base, and 9 bases lay between the germline ends. The CDR3 runs to 13 residues. For the CDR3, the DNA is TGTGCCAGCAGCCAGACAGAGAACACTGAAGCTTTCTTT. Amino acid sequence: CASSQTENTEAFF.

The gene calls are TRBV7-2 and TRBJ2-7, with D perhaps TRBD1 (5 bases). CDR1 is SGHTA and CDR2 is FQGNSA in the germline V gene. Trimming removed 0 bases at V and 0 bases at J, with 12 bases between. This CDR3 has 16 amino acids. The CDR3 sequence: CASSLALRGGSYEQYF. The CDR3, as DNA: TGTGCCAGCAGCTTAGCGCTAAGGGGTGGCTCCTACGAGCAGTACTTC. Combining the CDR3 with reference TRBV7-2 and TRBJ2-7 gives the whole variable domain GAGVSQSPSNKVTEKGKDVELRCDPISGHTALYWYRQSLGQGLEFLIYFQGNSAPDKSGLPSDRFSAERTGGSVSTLTIQRTQQEDSAVYLCASSLALRGGSYEQYFGPGTRLTVT.

The rearrangement uses TRBV20-1 and TRBJ1-4; possibly TRBD1 for D (5 bases). V shed 1 base and J shed 0 bases, with 15 bases lying between them. The germline V gene encodes CDR1 DFQATT and CDR2 SNEGSKA (reference sequence). The CDR3 has 17 amino acids. Here the CDR3 reads CSARADSRYATNEKLFF. CDR3 bases: TGCAGTGCTAGAGCAGACAGTCGTTATGCAACTAATGAAAAACTGTTTTTT.

This clonotype has more than one count but fewer than ten. The chain links TRBV2 to TRBJ2-1; 9 positions match TRBD2. This CDR3 comprises 13 residues. V lost 6 bases to trimming and J lost 15 bases; unmatched junction nucleotides: 12. Per germline, CDR1 SNHLY and CDR2 FYNNEI. In DNA, the CDR3 is TGTGCCAGCAGGGCTAGCGGGGCCCAAGCAGTGTTCTTC. Translating it yields CASRASGAQAVFF.

This chain joins TRBV12-3 or TRBV12-4 and TRBJ1-1, with no clear D. The CDR3 extends over 14 amino acids. V was trimmed by 2 bases and J by 1 base, leaving 8 bases between them. The CDR3 reads CASSLNAGNTEAFF. CDR3 sequence (DNA): TGTGCCAGCAGTTTAAACGCAGGGAACACTGAAGCTTTCTTT.

The chain employs TRBV2 and TRBJ2-2; D call uncertain. This CDR3 is 13 amino acids long. Germline V gene sequence: CDR1 SNHLY, CDR2 FYNNEI. V shed 3 bases and J shed 5 bases, with 7 bases lying between them. The CDR3 region has the DNA TGTGCCAGCAGTGAGAGGAGTACCGGGGAGCTGTTTTTT. Its protein is CASSERSTGELFF.

This clonotype was detected a few times. The J gene is TRBJ1-1, the V gene TRBV27; the match to TRBD1 covers 10 bases. The CDR3 loop spans 16 amino acids. Germline assignment: CDR1 MNHEY and CDR2 SMNVEV (reference sequence). V shed 2 bases, J shed 4 bases, and the junction held 7 bases outside the gene matches. The CDR3 bases are TGTGCCAGCAGTTTAGGCACTAGGACAGGGGGCACTGAAGCTTTCTTT. Protein product: CASSLGTRTGGTEAFF.

J is TRBJ1-2 and V is TRBV4-1; D is unclear. The germline gives CDR1 MGHRA, CDR2 YSYEKL. V lost 4 bases to trimming and J lost 6 bases, with 12 bases between them. This CDR3 has 13 residues. CDR3 sequence: CASSLRGYDGYTF. In nucleotides, the CDR3 is TGCGCCAGCAGCCTTCGGGGATACGATGGCTACACCTTC.

CDR3 loop: CASSAGLAGAPGELFF. Here the CDR3 DNA reads TGTGCCAGCAGCGCGGGACTAGCGGGAGCCCCCGGGGAGCTGTTTTTT. The genes are TRBV5-4 and TRBJ2-2; 14 nucleotides match TRBD2. The germline gives CDR1 SGHNT, CDR2 YYREEE (reference sequence). V lost 4 bases, J lost 6 bases, and 5 bases stayed unmatched. The CDR3 totals 16 residues.

The genes are TRBV5-1 and TRBJ2-5, with 7 positions matching TRBD1. V trimming: 3 bases; J trimming: 5 bases; junction bases outside the gene matches: 7. The germline gives CDR1 SGHRS, CDR2 YFSETQ. The CDR3 is 14 amino acids. CDR3 nucleotide sequence: TGCGCCAGCAGCTCGGGACAGCCACAGGAGACCCAGTACTTC. As protein: CASSSGQPQETQYF.

The chain uses TRBV19 and TRBJ2-7, with D perhaps TRBD1 (6 bases). Germline V lookup: CDR1 LNHDA, CDR2 SQIVND (reference sequence). Trimming cost V 5 bases and J 3 bases, with 20 bases left between them. The CDR3 has 16 amino acids. The CDR3 here is CASSAPGQGTRYEQYF. CDR3 DNA: TGTGCCAGTAGTGCCCCGGGACAAGGAACCCGCTACGAGCAGTACTTC.

This clonotype was observed a few times. This chain connects TRBV24-1 to TRBJ2-1; 12 bases match TRBD2. Germline CDR1 reads KGHDR; CDR2 reads SFDVKD. The CDR3 is 16 amino acids. Germline trimming cut 2 bases from V and 7 bases from J; bases unmatched to any gene: 5. The CDR3 DNA is TGTGCCACCAGTGATTATGGGCTAGCGGGGGGGAATGAGCAGTTCTTC. It translates to CATSDYGLAGGNEQFF.

This clonotype has only a few counts. V and J are TRBV9 and TRBJ2-1; tentative D call: TRBD1 (6 bases). The CDR3 is made up of 13 amino acids. CDR1 and CDR2 from the germline V gene are SGDLS and YYNGEE. V gave up 2 bases and J gave up 9 bases, with 12 bases separating them. DNA of the CDR3: TGTGCCAGCAGCGTCCAGACAGGTGCTGAGCAGTTCTTC. Residues: CASSVQTGAEQFF.

This clonotype was observed many times. V gene TRBV2 combines with J gene TRBJ2-7, with 10 bases identical to TRBD1. CDR1 is SNHLY and CDR2 is FYNNEI in the germline V gene. V lost 6 bases, J lost 1 base, and 9 bases stayed unmatched. The CDR3 loop spans 16 amino acids. The CDR3 bases are TGTGCCAGCAGGGACCCGGGACAGGGGTTTTCCTACGAGCAGTACTTC. It codes for CASRDPGQGFSYEQYF.